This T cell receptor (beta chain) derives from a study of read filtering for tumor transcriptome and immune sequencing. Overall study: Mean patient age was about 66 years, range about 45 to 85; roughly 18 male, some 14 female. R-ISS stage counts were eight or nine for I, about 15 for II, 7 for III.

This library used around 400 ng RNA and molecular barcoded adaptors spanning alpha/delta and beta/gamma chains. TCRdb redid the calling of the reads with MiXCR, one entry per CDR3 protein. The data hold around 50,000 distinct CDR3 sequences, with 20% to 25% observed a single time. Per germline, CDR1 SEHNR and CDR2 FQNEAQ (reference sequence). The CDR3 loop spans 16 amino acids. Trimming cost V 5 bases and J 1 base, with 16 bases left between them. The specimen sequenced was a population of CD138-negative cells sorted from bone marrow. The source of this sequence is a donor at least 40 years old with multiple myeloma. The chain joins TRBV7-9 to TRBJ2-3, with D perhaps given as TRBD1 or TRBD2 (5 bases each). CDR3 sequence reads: CASSPPGTSRTDTQYF. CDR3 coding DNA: TGTGCCAGCAGCCCGCCCGGGACGTCCCGCACAGATACGCAGTATTTT.